These 26 T cell receptor beta chains were all obtained from the same sample, sequenced in a study of shared clonotypes between healthy human individuals. Naive CD8 cells were CD45RO-negative, positively selected for CCR7, excluding terminally differentiated effector memory CD45RA+ cells. Profiling relied on immunoSEQ multiplex PCR, and the TCRdb table lists in-frame clones only, not all of them. This sample has under 2,000,000 clones, with over 85% found just once. Sequences were obtained from naive CD8+ T cells sorted from blood. Receptor source: a man between 18 and 35 years old in good health.

This clone was observed a single time. The V and J genes are TRBV15 and TRBJ1-1; D is possibly TRBD1 (5 bases). The CDR3 length is 19 residues. Germline V gives CDR1 LNHNV, CDR2 YYDKDF (reference sequence). V lost 0 bases, J lost 0 bases, and 20 bases lay in between. DNA for the CDR3: TGTGCCACCAGCAGAGAGCCCCTGGGGGGGGATTGGATGAACACTGAAGCTTTCTTT. The encoded protein is CATSREPLGGDWMNTEAFF.

This rearrangement joins TRBV6-1 to TRBJ1-2, with 10 bases matching TRBD1. The CDR3 is 14 residues long. Germline values: CDR1 MNHNS, CDR2 SASEGT. V shed 6 bases, J shed 4 bases, and the junction held 5 bases outside the gene matches. As DNA, the CDR3 is TGTGCCAGCAGCGGGACAGGGGTGGGCTATGGCTACACCTTC. It specifies CASSGTGVGYGYTF.

This rearrangement joins TRBV29-1 to TRBJ2-7, with D perhaps being TRBD1 or TRBD2 (5 bases each). Germline-derived CDR1 and CDR2 are SQVTM and ANQGSEA. V was trimmed by 4 bases and J by 6 bases, leaving 13 bases between them. CDR3 length: 12 amino acids. The CDR3 nucleotides read TGCAGCGTTGGCAGGGAGATTGGCGAGCAGTACTTC. It is translated as CSVGREIGEQYF.

The chain joins TRBV10-3 to TRBJ2-7, with a weak D call TRBD2 (5 bases). Germline CDR1 ENHRY, CDR2 SYGVKD. The CDR3 has 13 residues. Trimming pared 10 bases from V and 2 bases from J, leaving 15 bases between. CDR3 sequence reads: CATEGARAYEQYF. The DNA of the CDR3 is TGTGCCACCGAAGGCGCGAGGGCCTACGAGCAGTACTTC.

The rearrangement links TRBV7-9 to TRBJ1-1, with 9 bases identical to TRBD1. Germline CDR1 is SEHNR and CDR2 is FQNEAQ (reference sequence). The V and J ends lost 2 bases and 4 bases, in that order; junction bases with no gene match: 5. The CDR3 is 15 residues long. The DNA of the CDR3 is TGTGCCAGCAGCTTACTTGGACAGGGGAGCACTGAAGCTTTCTTT. Translated: CASSLLGQGSTEAFF.

V gene TRBV27 combines with J gene TRBJ2-1; 7 bases are a match to TRBD2. The V and J ends lost 4 bases and 7 bases, in that order; junction bases with no gene match: 10. The CDR3 totals 15 residues. Germline V gene lookup returns CDR1 MNHEY and CDR2 SMNVEV (reference sequence). The CDR3 DNA reads as TGTGCCAGCAGTTCCTTACCCACCGGGGGGAATGAGCAGTTCTTC. This translates into CASSSLPTGGNEQFF.

The V gene is TRBV13, the J gene TRBJ2-1, with 9 bases that match TRBD1. CDR1 PRHDT and CDR2 FYEKMQ come from the germline V gene (reference sequence). This CDR3 has 15 residues. Trimming removed 4 bases from V and 7 bases from J; junction bases left unmatched: 8. The CDR3 here is CASSSTGQGWNEQFF. CDR3 sequence (DNA): TGTGCCAGCAGCTCCACGGGACAGGGCTGGAATGAGCAGTTCTTC.

The chain couples TRBV27 to TRBJ2-1, with 10 nucleotides matching TRBD2. The length of the CDR3 is 13 residues. The V gene's germline CDR1 is MNHEY and CDR2 SMNVEV (reference sequence). V was clipped by 7 bases and J by 8 bases; unmatched bases: 5. This CDR3 is CASKLAGDDEQFF. Written as DNA, the CDR3 is TGTGCCAGCAAGCTAGCGGGAGACGATGAGCAGTTCTTC.

V gene TRBV30 combines with J gene TRBJ2-5; no reliable D call. Near its end, the DNA agrees better with TRBJ2-7, so the J call may be wrong. The germline V gene has CDR1 GTSNPN and CDR2 SVGIG (reference sequence). The CDR3 runs to 12 residues. The chain's CDR3 is CAWSGDDYEQYF. In nucleotides, the CDR3 is TGTGCCTGGAGTGGGGATGACTACGAGCAGTACTTC.

The chain joins TRBV27 to TRBJ1-5, with D tentatively TRBD1 (6 bases). The CDR3 consists of 14 residues. Germline CDR1 is MNHEY and CDR2 is SMNVEV (reference sequence). The V gene lost 8 bases and the J gene lost 5 bases, with 16 bases spanning the gap. Here the CDR3 DNA reads TGTGCCAGCCGTGCGGCTGGGGGCGATCAGCCCCAGCATTTT. It yields the protein CASRAAGGDQPQHF.

J is TRBJ2-3 and V is TRBV5-1; 7 nucleotides line up with TRBD2. The V segment lost 6 bases and the J segment 1 base; nucleotides outside the gene matches: 8. This CDR3 region has 15 residues. Germline CDR1 and CDR2: SGHRS and YFSETQ. CDR3 DNA sequence: TGCGCCAGCACTCGTGGGGCGGGGGGCACAGATACGCAGTATTTT. Its translation is CASTRGAGGTDTQYF.

The rearrangement joins TRBV6-1 to TRBJ1-1; 12 bases are shared with TRBD1. The CDR3 is made up of 17 amino acids. Germline lookup yields CDR1 MNHNS and CDR2 SASEGT. The V gene end was trimmed by 0 bases and the J gene end by 4 bases; junction bases not matched to a gene: 6. The CDR3 DNA sequence: TGTGCCAGCAGTGAAGCGTGGGACAGGGGGCGTTCCACTGAAGCTTTCTTT. This sequence encodes CASSEAWDRGRSTEAFF.

This clone was picked up one time. This same CDR3 is encoded by further DNA sequences in the sample. The J gene is TRBJ2-7, the V gene TRBV5-1; 9 bases map to TRBD2. V lost 4 bases to trimming and J lost 4 bases; unmatched junction nucleotides: 3. Germline CDR1 reads SGHRS; CDR2 reads YFSETQ. This CDR3 contains 13 residues. The CDR3, as DNA: TGCGCCAGCAGCCTGACTAGCGGTTACGAGCAGTACTTC. Amino acid sequence: CASSLTSGYEQYF.

The chain carries TRBV2 and TRBJ2-5; no firm D call. V gave up 7 bases and J gave up 4 bases, with 10 bases separating them. This CDR3 has 12 amino acids. Germline V lookup: CDR1 SNHLY, CDR2 FYNNEI. The CDR3 region is CASTSGSETQYF. CDR3 nucleotide sequence: TGTGCCAGCACATCCGGCTCAGAGACCCAGTACTTC.

The chain carries TRBV7-9 and TRBJ2-1; D gene uncertain. Trimming took 0 bases from V and 0 from J, leaving 9 bases between them. The CDR3 spans 16 residues. In germline, CDR1 is SEHNR, CDR2 FQNEAQ (reference sequence). The CDR3 region has the DNA TGTGCCAGCAGCTTAGCTTCCGTAACCTCCTACAATGAGCAGTTCTTC. This encodes CASSLASVTSYNEQFF.

The rearrangement links TRBV7-9 to TRBJ2-7; TRBD1 agrees at 7 bases. Germline CDR1 SEHNR, CDR2 FQNEAQ (reference sequence). Germline trimming cut 2 bases from V and 4 bases from J; bases unmatched to any gene: 8. This CDR3 has 15 amino acids. The CDR3 region has the DNA TGTGCCAGCAGCTTACCCCAGGGGGTTTTTTACGAGCAGTACTTC. Translation: CASSLPQGVFYEQYF.

The chain carries TRBV28 and TRBJ2-6; perhaps TRBD2 as D (5 bases). V lost 5 bases to trimming and J lost 0 bases, with 14 bases between them. Germline values: CDR1 MDHEN, CDR2 SYDVKM. This CDR3 contains 17 residues. CDR3 loop: CASSLRTESSGANVLTF. CDR3 coding DNA: TGTGCCAGCAGTCTCAGGACTGAGAGCTCTGGGGCCAACGTCCTGACTTTC.

V gene TRBV5-4 combines with J gene TRBJ1-1, with 9 positions matching TRBD1. The CDR3 totals 14 residues. Germline V gene data show CDR1 as SGHNT and CDR2 as YYREEE (reference sequence). Losses at the gene ends were 2 bases for V and 6 bases for J; bases not matched to a gene: 5. The CDR3 is CASSLPGQGPEAFF. DNA of the CDR3: TGTGCCAGCAGCTTACCGGGACAGGGACCTGAAGCTTTCTTT.

The J gene is TRBJ1-2, the V gene TRBV7-9; D is unresolved. Germline CDR1 reads SEHNR; CDR2 reads FQNEAQ (reference sequence). Trimming took off 5 bases at V and 8 bases at J, with 24 bases between the two ends. The CDR3 loop spans 16 amino acids. This CDR3 reads CASSPGGSGEEGGYTF. In DNA form, the CDR3 reads TGTGCCAGCAGCCCTGGTGGCTCGGGCGAGGAAGGGGGCTACACCTTC.

This chain links TRBV13 with TRBJ2-3; weak D call: TRBD1 (5 bases). CDR1 is PRHDT, CDR2 FYEKMQ, per germline (reference sequence). This CDR3 is 16 amino acids long. Between the trimmed V and J ends, which lost 5 bases and 6 bases, there was a span of 21 bases. The CDR3 protein is CASSISPDRSRDTQYF. The CDR3, as DNA: TGTGCCAGCAGCATAAGCCCAGACAGATCTCGGGATACGCAGTATTTT.

Points on this clone: This sample also contains other DNA sequences that code for the same CDR3. J is TRBJ1-1 and V is TRBV27; tentatively, D is TRBD1 (5 bases). The V end was cut by 4 bases, the J end by 0 bases, with 9 bases between. CDR1 is MNHEY and CDR2 is SMNVEV in the germline V gene (reference sequence). There are 14 residues in the CDR3. The CDR3 DNA is TGTGCCAGCAGTTCGCAGGGTTTGAACACTGAAGCTTTCTTT. It translates to CASSSQGLNTEAFF.

The chain carries TRBV5-6 and TRBJ2-1; no clear D gene. The V gene's germline CDR1 is SGHDT and CDR2 YYEEEE. This CDR3 is built from 14 residues. Trimming shortened V by 4 bases and J by 10 bases, and 18 bases separated the two germline ends. CDR3 sequence (DNA): TGTGCCAGCAGCCCAACCGACTCGCCCGGGGAGCAGTTCTTC. Its protein product is CASSPTDSPGEQFF.

Worth noting for this clone: Other DNA sequences within the sample encode an identical CDR3. The chain has TRBV27 and TRBJ2-3; D unclear. The CDR3 totals 12 residues. V was trimmed by 6 bases and J by 0 bases, leaving 4 bases between them. CDR1 and CDR2 from the germline V gene are MNHEY and SMNVEV (reference sequence). CDR3 sequence (DNA): TGTGCCAGCAGGATAAGCACAGATACGCAGTATTTT. Its protein is CASRISTDTQYF.

This clone was observed a single time. The CDR3 region has the DNA TGTGCCAGCAGTTACGGGGGGCACTCGGCGACTGAAGCTTTCTTT. Amino acid sequence: CASSYGGHSATEAFF. The chain carries TRBV27 and TRBJ1-1, with D possibly matching TRBD1 (6 bases). The CDR3 length is 15 residues. V lost 4 bases and J lost 5, with 17 bases in between. Looked up from germline, CDR1 is MNHEY and CDR2 is SMNVEV (reference sequence).

This clone was seen only a few times. The chain combines TRBV19 with TRBJ2-1, with D unclear. Germline V gives CDR1 LNHDA, CDR2 SQIVND (reference sequence). The CDR3 sequence is 14 residues long. V dropped 1 base and J dropped 7 bases, with 11 bases sitting between them. For the CDR3, the DNA is TGTGCCAGTAGTATAGGTTCTATAGGGAATGAGCAGTTCTTC. Translating it yields CASSIGSIGNEQFF.

The rearrangement links TRBV7-8 to TRBJ2-1, with 12 bases matching TRBD2. V was pared by 0 bases and J by 8 bases, with 14 bases of the junction left unmatched. Germline assignment: CDR1 SGHVS and CDR2 FQNEAQ. The CDR3 runs to 19 residues. The CDR3 coding sequence is TGTGCCAGCAGCTTAGCGCTAGCGGGAGGGACTCCCTTTGGGGATGAGCAGTTCTTC. The encoded protein is CASSLALAGGTPFGDEQFF.